Sequencing of this T cell receptor beta chain was carried out in a study of CD8+ T cells in alopecia areata. Reverse transcribed after extraction, RNA yielded cDNA as the sequencing template. Assay: immunoSEQ multiplex PCR; the TCRdb copy retains only in-frame clones and omits some. Of approximately 140,000 clones in the sample, around 86% were seen once. This CDR3 contains 17 residues. Germline V gives CDR1 WSHSY, CDR2 SAAADI. V was cut by 0 bases and J by 1 base, with 15 bases left in between. The J gene is TRBJ1-1, the V gene TRBV10-2; tentative D call: TRBD1 (5 bases). The sample in question was CD8+ T cells sorted from blood, obtained at week 0. The clonotype was recovered from a human donor with alopecia areata. The CDR3 DNA reads as TGCGCCAGCAGTGAGTCGGGGCCAGGGAGGAAGAACACTGAAGCTTTCTTT. Amino acids: CASSESGPGRKNTEAFF.